A single sample is the source of the 13 T cell receptor beta chains below, sequenced in a study of cytomegalovirus exposure and HLA in healthy donors (TCRdb year 2017). Libraries were prepared through the immunoSEQ multiplex PCR assay. TCRdb stores this immuneACCESS table with in-frame sequences only. Part of the clones is absent; in the studies checked, under half of the shortfall reflects unresolved V genes, and no reason is known for the rest. The table for this sample lists 220,000 or so clones; 87% of them were counted only once. Jointly, the top ten make up roughly 2% of the sample. The specimen was PBMCs. The receptors here all came from a woman aged 18-30 years in good health and CMV-seropositive.

This clone was recorded once. The CDR3: CASSPRLAGGDTQYF. CDR3 sequence (DNA): TGTGCCAGCAGCCCCCGACTAGCGGGGGGAGATACGCAGTATTTT. J is TRBJ2-3 and V is TRBV28; 13 bases align to TRBD2. The CDR3 is made up of 15 amino acids. Germline V gene data show CDR1 as MDHEN and CDR2 as SYDVKM. Trimming took 6 bases from V and 5 from J; bases not matched to a gene: 5.

This sequence joins TRBV15 and TRBJ2-1, with 9 nucleotides matching TRBD2. CDR1 and CDR2 (germline): LNHNV, YYDKDF (reference sequence). The CDR3 is 16 amino acids. The ends lost 0 bases at V and 5 bases at J; junction bases unmatched: 5. CDR3 DNA: TGTGCCACCAGCAGAGATCGACTAGCGGAAGACAATGAGCAGTTCTTC. Translation: CATSRDRLAEDNEQFF.

The chain is built from TRBV27 and TRBJ2-7; D is possibly TRBD1 (7 bases). V shed 1 base and J shed 3 bases, with 16 bases lying between them. The CDR3 sequence is 16 residues long. Per the germline V gene, CDR1 is MNHEY and CDR2 is SMNVEV (reference sequence). The CDR3 coding sequence is TGTGCCAGCAGTTTATTGGGGGGACAGCCTTACTACGAGCAGTACTTC. Its translation: CASSLLGGQPYYEQYF.

The J gene is TRBJ1-1, the V gene TRBV2, with 10 bases identical to TRBD1. The V gene end was trimmed by 8 bases and the J gene end by 3 bases; junction bases not matched to a gene: 3. Germline V gives CDR1 SNHLY, CDR2 FYNNEI. The CDR3 runs to 13 residues. The CDR3 DNA sequence: TGTGCCAGCTTGACAGGGGGCGACACTGAAGCTTTCTTT. Translated, it gives CASLTGGDTEAFF.

CDR3 sequence (DNA): TGTGCCAGCAGCGACCTGAACAGGGGTACCTATGGCTACACCTTC. Protein: CASSDLNRGTYGYTF. The rearrangement links TRBV11-1 to TRBJ1-2, with 7 bases lining up with TRBD1. CDR1 and CDR2 (germline): SGHAT, FQDESV (reference sequence). V lost 5 bases, J lost 4 bases, and 10 bases stayed unmatched. The CDR3 consists of 15 residues.

The table lists this clone with a few counts. V gene TRBV27 combines with J gene TRBJ1-2; 9 nucleotides match TRBD1. The germline V gene encodes CDR1 MNHEY and CDR2 SMNVEV (reference sequence). V was clipped by 5 bases and J by 3 bases; unmatched bases: 7. This CDR3 is built from 15 residues. The CDR3 here is CASSGTGIGHYGYTF. In DNA form, the CDR3 reads TGTGCCAGCAGTGGGACAGGGATCGGTCACTATGGCTACACCTTC.

This sequence joins TRBV28 and TRBJ1-5; 7 nucleotides line up with TRBD1. The CDR3 totals 14 residues. The germline V gene encodes CDR1 MDHEN and CDR2 SYDVKM. Losses at the gene ends were 4 bases for V and 4 bases for J; bases not matched to a gene: 4. CDR3 nucleotide sequence: TGTGCCAGCAGTTCCACAGGGGATAATCAGCCCCAGCATTTT. Protein product: CASSSTGDNQPQHF.

The V call is TRBV6-1, the J call TRBJ2-3, with 8 positions matching TRBD1. Germline V gene sequence: CDR1 MNHNS, CDR2 SASEGT. V lost 0 bases to trimming and J lost 2 bases; unmatched junction nucleotides: 7. The length of the CDR3 is 17 residues. CDR3 bases: TGTGCCAGCAGTGAAGCGTCGGACAGGGCTTTCACAGATACGCAGTATTTT. Its translation is CASSEASDRAFTDTQYF.

The chain uses TRBV9 and TRBJ2-1, with 9 bases identical to TRBD2. Germline CDR1 and CDR2: SGDLS and YYNGEE. V shed 4 bases and J 7 bases; nucleotides not matched to a gene: 9. This CDR3 spans 15 amino acids. The CDR3 DNA reads as TGTGCCAGCAGCTATAGGGGGCTAGCGGGAAATGAGCAGTTCTTC. Translating gives CASSYRGLAGNEQFF.

The chain is built from TRBV27 and TRBJ2-3; 10 bases fit TRBD2. CDR1 is MNHEY and CDR2 is SMNVEV in the germline V gene (reference sequence). The CDR3 length is 17 residues. J gave up 3 bases and V 2 bases, and 8 bases lay outside the gene matches. In DNA form, the CDR3 reads TGTGCCAGCAGTTTAACCAGCGGGAGGGTCGGGACAGATACGCAGTATTTT. Protein product: CASSLTSGRVGTDTQYF.

Only a few counts were recorded for this clone. J is TRBJ2-1 and V is TRBV19, with 7 nucleotides matching TRBD1. Unmatched junction bases numbered 9, after V lost 6 bases and J lost 4 bases. This CDR3 region has 15 residues. Per the germline V gene, CDR1 is LNHDA and CDR2 is SQIVND (reference sequence). The CDR3, as DNA: TGTGCCAGTAGACCACAGGGGAGTATTTACAATGAGCAGTTCTTC. Its translation is CASRPQGSIYNEQFF.

This clone is a singleton in its sample. This chain links TRBV2 with TRBJ2-5; D gene uncertain. Between the trimmed V and J ends, which lost 6 bases and 4 bases, there was a span of 9 bases. Germline CDR1 SNHLY, CDR2 FYNNEI. The CDR3 sequence is 12 residues long. In nucleotides, the CDR3 is TGTGCCAGCAGGGAGCAAACAGAGACCCAGTACTTC. Translation gives CASREQTETQYF.

The V and J genes are TRBV9 and TRBJ2-7; a weak D match, TRBD2 (6 bases). The germline V gene has CDR1 SGDLS and CDR2 YYNGEE. Trimming removed 4 bases at V and 2 bases at J, with 13 bases between. The CDR3 loop spans 14 amino acids. The CDR3 spells CASSSLAVAYEQYF. CDR3 nucleotide sequence: TGTGCCAGCAGCTCATTAGCGGTTGCCTACGAGCAGTACTTC.